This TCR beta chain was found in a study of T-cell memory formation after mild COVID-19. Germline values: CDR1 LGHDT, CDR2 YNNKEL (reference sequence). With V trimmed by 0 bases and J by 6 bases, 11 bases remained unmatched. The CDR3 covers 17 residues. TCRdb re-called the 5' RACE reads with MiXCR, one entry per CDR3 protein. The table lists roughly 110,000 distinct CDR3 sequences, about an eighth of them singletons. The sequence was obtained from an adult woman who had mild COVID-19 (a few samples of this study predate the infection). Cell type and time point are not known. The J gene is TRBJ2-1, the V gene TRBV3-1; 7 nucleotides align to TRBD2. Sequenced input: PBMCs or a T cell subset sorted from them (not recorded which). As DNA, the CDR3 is TGTGCCAGCAGCCAAGAGGAGAGGACGGGGGGACTCAATGAGCAGTTCTTC. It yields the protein CASSQEERTGGLNEQFF.